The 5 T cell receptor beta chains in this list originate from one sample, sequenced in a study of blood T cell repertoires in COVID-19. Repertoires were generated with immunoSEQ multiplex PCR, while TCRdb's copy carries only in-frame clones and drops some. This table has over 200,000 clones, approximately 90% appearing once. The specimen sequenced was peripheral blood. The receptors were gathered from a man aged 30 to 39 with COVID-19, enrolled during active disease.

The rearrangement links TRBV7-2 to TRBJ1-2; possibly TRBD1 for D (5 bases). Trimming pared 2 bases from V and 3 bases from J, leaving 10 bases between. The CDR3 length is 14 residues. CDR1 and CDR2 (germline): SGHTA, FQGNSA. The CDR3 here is CASSLLLQDYGYTF. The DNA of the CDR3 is TGTGCCAGCAGCTTATTATTACAGGACTATGGCTACACCTTC.

In DNA form, the CDR3 reads TGCGCCAGCAGCCAAGGGACAGCAAATAATGAAAAACTGTTTTTT. Amino acid sequence: CASSQGTANNEKLFF. The chain carries TRBV4-1 and TRBJ1-4, with D perhaps TRBD1 (6 bases). Germline V gene sequence: CDR1 MGHRA, CDR2 YSYEKL. This CDR3 has 15 residues. Trimming removed 1 base from V and 4 bases from J, with 10 bases in between.

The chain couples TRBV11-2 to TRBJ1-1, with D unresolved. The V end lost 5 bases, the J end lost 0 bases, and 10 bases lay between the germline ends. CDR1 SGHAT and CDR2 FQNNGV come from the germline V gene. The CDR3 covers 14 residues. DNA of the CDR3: TGTGCCAGCAGCCCGGGATTTTTGAACACTGAAGCTTTCTTT. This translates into CASSPGFLNTEAFF.

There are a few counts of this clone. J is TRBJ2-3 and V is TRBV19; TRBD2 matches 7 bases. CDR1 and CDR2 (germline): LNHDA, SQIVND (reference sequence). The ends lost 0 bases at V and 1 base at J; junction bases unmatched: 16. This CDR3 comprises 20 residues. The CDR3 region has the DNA TGTGCCAGTAGTATAGATGCGGGGGATAATCTAGCTGAAGGCACAGATACGCAGTATTTT. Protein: CASSIDAGDNLAEGTDTQYF.

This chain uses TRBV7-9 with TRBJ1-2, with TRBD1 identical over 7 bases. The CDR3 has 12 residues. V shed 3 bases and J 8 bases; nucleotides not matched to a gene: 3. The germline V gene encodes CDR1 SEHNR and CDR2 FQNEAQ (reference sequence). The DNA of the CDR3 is TGTGCCAGCAGCTTTACAGGGGAAGGCTACACCTTC. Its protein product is CASSFTGEGYTF.